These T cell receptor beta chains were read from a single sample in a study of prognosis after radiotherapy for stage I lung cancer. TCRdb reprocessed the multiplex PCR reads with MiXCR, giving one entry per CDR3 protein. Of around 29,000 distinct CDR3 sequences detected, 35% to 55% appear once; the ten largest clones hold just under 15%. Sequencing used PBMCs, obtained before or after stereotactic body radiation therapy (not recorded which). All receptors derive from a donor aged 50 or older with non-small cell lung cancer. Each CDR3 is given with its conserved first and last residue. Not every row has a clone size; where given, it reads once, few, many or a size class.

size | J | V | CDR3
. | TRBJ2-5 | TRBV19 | CSTKGAKAGSWGETHYF
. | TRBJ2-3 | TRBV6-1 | CASSPGRTSDLGDTQYF
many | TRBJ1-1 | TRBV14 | CASSHRPNTEAFF
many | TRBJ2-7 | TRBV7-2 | CASSLAITYGQYF
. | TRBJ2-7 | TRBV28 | CASTAPGQAYEQYF
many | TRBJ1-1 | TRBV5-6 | CASSLGSSTEAFF
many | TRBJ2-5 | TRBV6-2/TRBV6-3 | CASSPRAGTQYF
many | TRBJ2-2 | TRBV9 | CASSVLPIPGELFF
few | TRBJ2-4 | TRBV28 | CASSFRTVNIQYF
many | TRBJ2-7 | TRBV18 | CASSPNRYGEQYF
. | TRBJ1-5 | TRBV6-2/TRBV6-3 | CASSDTGHRNQPRHF
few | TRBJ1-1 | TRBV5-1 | CASSWTVSTEAFF
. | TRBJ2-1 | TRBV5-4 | CASSTRGGLYNYQFF
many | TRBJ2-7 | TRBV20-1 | CSARQLYYEQYF
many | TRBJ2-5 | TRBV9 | CASSPGQGQETQYF
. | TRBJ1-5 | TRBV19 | CASSTGVCNQPKHF
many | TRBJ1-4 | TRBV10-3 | CATRGADEKLFF
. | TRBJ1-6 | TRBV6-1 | CASSPGQARYNSPLHF
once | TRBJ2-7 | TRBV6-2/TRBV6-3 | CAVKIGQSYEQYF
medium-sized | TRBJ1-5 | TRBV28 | CASSRTGNQPQHF
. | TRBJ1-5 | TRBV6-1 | CASILLGTENQPQHF
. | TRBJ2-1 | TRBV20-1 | CSAKGLASYNEQFF
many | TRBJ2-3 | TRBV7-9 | CASSLGGPPVDTQYF
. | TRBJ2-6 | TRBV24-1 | CATSDSLGSGANVLTF
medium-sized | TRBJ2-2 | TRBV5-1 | CASSLFGSANTGELFF
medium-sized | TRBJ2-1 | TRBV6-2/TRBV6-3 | CASSFDRGQGSAEQFF
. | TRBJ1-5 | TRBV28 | CASIDRGGQPQHF
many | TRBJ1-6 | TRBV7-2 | CASSLRQGNSPLHF
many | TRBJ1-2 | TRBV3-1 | CASSQSGTGTYGYTF
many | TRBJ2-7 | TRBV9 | CASNRDVSSYEQYF
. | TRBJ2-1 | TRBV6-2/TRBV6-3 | CASSARDRGATSSYNEQFF
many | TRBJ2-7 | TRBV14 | CASSVREYEQYF
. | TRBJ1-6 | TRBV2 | CASSELRESSPLHF
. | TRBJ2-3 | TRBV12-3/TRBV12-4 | CASKTSGSADTQYF
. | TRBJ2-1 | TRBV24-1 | CATSVTDRSSYNEQFF
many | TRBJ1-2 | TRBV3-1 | CASSQGTGAGGGGYTF
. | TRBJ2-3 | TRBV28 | CASSPISGSMADTQYF
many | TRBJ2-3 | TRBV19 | CASSISWGGGTDTQYF
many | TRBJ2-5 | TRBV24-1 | CATSDSQDGRETQYF
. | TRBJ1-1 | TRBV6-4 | CASSEIPNTEAFF
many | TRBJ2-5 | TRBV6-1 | CASSRGTSGQETQYF
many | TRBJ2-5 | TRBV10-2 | CASSESQETQYF
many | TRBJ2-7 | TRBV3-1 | CASSPGLGSGGEQYF
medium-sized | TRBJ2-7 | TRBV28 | CASSIRTSGSSYEQYF
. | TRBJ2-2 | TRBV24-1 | CATSPGQVCIDGELFF
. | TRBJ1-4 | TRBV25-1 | CAISEPGQGNEKLFF
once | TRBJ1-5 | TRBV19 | CASSRTGGKGNQPQHF
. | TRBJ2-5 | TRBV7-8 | CASSLVGNQETHYF
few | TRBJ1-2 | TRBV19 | CDSSEPTDPVYGYTF
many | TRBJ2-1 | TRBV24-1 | CATSDSDRSHEQFF
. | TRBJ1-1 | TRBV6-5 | CASSYEAYTEAFF
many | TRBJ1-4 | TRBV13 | CASSLRINNEKLFF
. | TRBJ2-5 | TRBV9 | CASSPRYNRDSTQYF
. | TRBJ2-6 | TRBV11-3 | CASSHSGANVLTF